Each of the 12 T cell receptor beta chains below was sequenced from the same sample in a study of human CD8 memory T cell subsets. Construction of TCR beta libraries was accomplished by means of UMI-labeled 5' RACE. Following a re-call of the 5' RACE reads, TCRdb has one entry per CDR3 protein and lacks DNA. The sample table includes roughly 5,000 distinct CDR3 sequences. Material: CD8+ T cells from PBMCs. The receptors originated from a human donor in good health.

This chain links TRBV6-4 with TRBJ2-2. Germline assignment: CDR1 MRHNA and CDR2 SNTAGT. The CDR3 is made up of 15 amino acids. CDR3 amino acids: CASSDSGESTGELFF.

The chain links TRBV3-1 to TRBJ2-3; the TRBD1 assignment by TCRdb is unverifiable without DNA. The CDR3 totals 18 residues. Per germline, CDR1 LGHDT and CDR2 YNNKEL (reference sequence). The CDR3 spells CASSPLPPGDMGTDTQYF.

The V call is TRBV19, the J call TRBJ1-2; checking the TCRdb D call of TRBD1 is not possible without DNA. The CDR3 runs 15 residues. Germline CDR1 is LNHDA and CDR2 is SQIVND (reference sequence). CDR3 loop: CASTALGARVYGYTF.

The J gene is TRBJ2-7, the V gene TRBV29-1; TCRdb reports TRBD1, a call that lacks DNA to check it against. The CDR3 has 13 residues. The V gene's germline CDR1 is SQVTM and CDR2 ANQGSEA. CDR3 sequence: CSALTGIGYEQYF.

According to its frequency, this clonotype is medium-sized. The chain recombines TRBV9 with TRBJ2-1; the D call from TCRdb, TRBD2, cannot be confirmed without DNA. Germline CDR1 is SGDLS and CDR2 is YYNGEE. This CDR3 is 12 amino acids long. The CDR3 sequence is CASSGTSGRRFF.

The chain recombines TRBV6-1 with TRBJ2-5. From germline, CDR1 is MNHNS and CDR2 SASEGT. The CDR3 spans 15 residues. The CDR3 region is CASSDFVRPQETQYF.

By frequency, this clonotype registers medium-sized (0.01 to 0.1%). The CDR3 loop is CSVEDPLTNYGYTF. This rearrangement joins TRBV29-1 to TRBJ1-2. CDR3 length: 14 residues. Germline V gives CDR1 SQVTM, CDR2 ANQGSEA.

The V call is TRBV4-1, the J call TRBJ1-1. From germline, CDR1 is MGHRA and CDR2 YSYEKL. This CDR3 contains 15 residues. CDR3: CASSQDVDVNTEAFF.

The gene calls are TRBV10-3 and TRBJ2-3; TCRdb reports TRBD2, a call that lacks DNA to check it against. Looked up from germline, CDR1 is ENHRY and CDR2 is SYGVKD. The length of the CDR3 is 12 residues. CDR3 sequence reads: CAISAVAGTQYF.

This CDR3 reads CASSVRGMNEQFF. The rearrangement uses TRBV2 and TRBJ2-1. Per the germline V gene, CDR1 is SNHLY and CDR2 is FYNNEI. The CDR3 consists of 13 residues.

The chain uses TRBV28 and TRBJ2-5; TCRdb indicates TRBD2, and absent DNA this call remains unverified. The germline CDR1 and CDR2 sequences are MDHEN and SYDVKM. The CDR3 spans 15 residues. CDR3 sequence: CASEQEAGNQETQYF.

This clonotype is deemed medium-sized by its frequency. The chain combines TRBV20-1 with TRBJ2-1; TCRdb selects TRBD2, and the lack of DNA leaves this call unchecked. CDR3 size: 17 residues. Germline V gene sequence: CDR1 DFQATT, CDR2 SNEGSKA (reference sequence). CDR3 protein: CSARSLYEAGGLNEQFF.